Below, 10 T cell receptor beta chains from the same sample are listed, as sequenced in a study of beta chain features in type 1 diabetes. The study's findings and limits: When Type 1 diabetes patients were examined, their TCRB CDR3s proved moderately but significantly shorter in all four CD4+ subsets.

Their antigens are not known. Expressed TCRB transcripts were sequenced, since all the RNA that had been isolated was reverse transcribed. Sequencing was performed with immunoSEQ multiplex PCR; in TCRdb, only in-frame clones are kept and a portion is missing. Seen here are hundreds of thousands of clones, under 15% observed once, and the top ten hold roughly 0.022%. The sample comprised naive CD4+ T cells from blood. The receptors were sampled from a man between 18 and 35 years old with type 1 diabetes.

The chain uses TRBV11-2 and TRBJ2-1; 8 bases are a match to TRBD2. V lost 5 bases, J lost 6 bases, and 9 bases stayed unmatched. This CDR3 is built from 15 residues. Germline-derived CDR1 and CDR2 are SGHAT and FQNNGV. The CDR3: CASSPTSGVLNEQFF. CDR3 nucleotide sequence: TGTGCCAGCAGCCCAACTAGCGGTGTACTCAATGAGCAGTTCTTC. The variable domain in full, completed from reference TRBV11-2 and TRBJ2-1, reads EAGVAQSPRYKIIEKRQSVAFWCNPISGHATLYWYQQILGQGPKLLIQFQNNGVVDDSQLPKDRFSAERLKGVDSTLKIQPAKLEDSAVYLCASSPTSGVLNEQFFGPGTRLTVL.

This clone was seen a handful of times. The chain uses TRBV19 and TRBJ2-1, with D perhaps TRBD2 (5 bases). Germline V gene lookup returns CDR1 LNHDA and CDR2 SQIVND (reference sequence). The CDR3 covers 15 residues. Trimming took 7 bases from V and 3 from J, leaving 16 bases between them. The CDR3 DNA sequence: TGTGCCAGTACCCCATACAGCGGAGGCTACAATGAGCAGTTCTTC. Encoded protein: CASTPYSGGYNEQFF. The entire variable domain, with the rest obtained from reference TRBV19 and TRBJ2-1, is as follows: DGGITQSPKYLFRKEGQNVTLSCEQNLNHDAMYWYRQDPGQGLRLIYYSQIVNDFQKGDIAEGYSVSREKKESFPLTVTSAQKNPTAFYLCASTPYSGGYNEQFFGPGTRLTVL.

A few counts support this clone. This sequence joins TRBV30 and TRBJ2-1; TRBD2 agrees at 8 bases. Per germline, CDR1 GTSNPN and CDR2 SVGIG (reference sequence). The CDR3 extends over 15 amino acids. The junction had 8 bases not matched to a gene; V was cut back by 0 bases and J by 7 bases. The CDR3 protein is CAWSVPGGPWNEQFF. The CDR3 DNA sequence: TGTGCCTGGAGTGTACCGGGGGGGCCTTGGAATGAGCAGTTCTTC. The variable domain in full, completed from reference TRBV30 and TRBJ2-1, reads SQTIHQWPATLVQPVGSPLSLECTVEGTSNPNLYWYRQAAGRGLQLLFYSVGIGQISSEVPQNLSASRPQDRQFILSSKKLLLSDSGFYLCAWSVPGGPWNEQFFGPGTRLTVL.

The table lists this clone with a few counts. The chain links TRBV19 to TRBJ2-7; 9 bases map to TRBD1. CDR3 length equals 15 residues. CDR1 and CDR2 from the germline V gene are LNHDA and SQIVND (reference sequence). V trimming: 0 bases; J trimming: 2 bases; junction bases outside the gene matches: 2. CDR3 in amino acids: CASSIDTGGPYEQYF. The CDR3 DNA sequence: TGTGCCAGTAGTATAGATACAGGGGGCCCCTACGAGCAGTACTTC.

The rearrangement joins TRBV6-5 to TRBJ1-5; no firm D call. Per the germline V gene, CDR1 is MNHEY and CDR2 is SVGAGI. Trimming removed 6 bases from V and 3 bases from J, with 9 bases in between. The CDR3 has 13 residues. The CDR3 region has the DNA TGTGCCAGCAGCGGACGGGACAATCAGCCCCAGCATTTT. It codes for CASSGRDNQPQHF.

The chain's CDR3 is CASSLASITGELFF. CDR3 in DNA: TGTGCCAGCAGCTTAGCTAGTATCACCGGGGAGCTGTTTTTT. This chain uses TRBV11-2 with TRBJ2-2; D is uncertain. This CDR3 contains 14 residues. Germline assignment: CDR1 SGHAT and CDR2 FQNNGV. Deletions cut 1 base from V and 4 bases from J, with 7 bases between.

CDR3 sequence (DNA): TGTGCCAGCAGCGTGGGACAGGGGGGCGGTGAGGCTTTCTTT. Protein product: CASSVGQGGGEAFF. This sequence joins TRBV9 and TRBJ1-1; 11 bases match TRBD1. CDR1 SGDLS and CDR2 YYNGEE come from the germline V gene. The CDR3 has 14 amino acids. After removal of 2 bases from V and 11 bases from J, the junction contained 8 bases not matched to a gene.

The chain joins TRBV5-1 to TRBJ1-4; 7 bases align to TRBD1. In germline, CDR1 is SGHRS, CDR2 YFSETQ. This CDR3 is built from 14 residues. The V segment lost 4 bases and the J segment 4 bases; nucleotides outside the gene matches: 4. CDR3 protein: CASSQGQLNEKLFF. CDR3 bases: TGCGCCAGCAGCCAGGGACAGCTTAATGAAAAACTGTTTTTT.

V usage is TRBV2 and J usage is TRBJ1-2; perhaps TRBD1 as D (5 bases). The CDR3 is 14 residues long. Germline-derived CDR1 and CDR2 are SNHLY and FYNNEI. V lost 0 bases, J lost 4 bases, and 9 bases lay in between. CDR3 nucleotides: TGTGCCAGCAGTGAAGCAGGGGTCATCTATGGCTACACCTTC. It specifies CASSEAGVIYGYTF.

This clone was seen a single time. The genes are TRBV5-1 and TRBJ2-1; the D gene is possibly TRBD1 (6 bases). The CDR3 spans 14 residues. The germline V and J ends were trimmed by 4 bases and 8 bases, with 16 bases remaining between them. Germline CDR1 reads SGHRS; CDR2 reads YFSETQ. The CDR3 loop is CASSPLQGNYEQFF. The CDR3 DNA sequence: TGCGCCAGCAGCCCCCTACAGGGTAACTATGAGCAGTTCTTC. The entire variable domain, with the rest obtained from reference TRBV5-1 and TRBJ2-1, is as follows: KAGVTQTPRYLIKTRGQQVTLSCSPISGHRSVSWYQQTPGQGLQFLFEYFSETQRNKGNFPGRFSGRQFSNSRSEMNVSTLELGDSALYLCASSPLQGNYEQFFGPGTRLTVL.